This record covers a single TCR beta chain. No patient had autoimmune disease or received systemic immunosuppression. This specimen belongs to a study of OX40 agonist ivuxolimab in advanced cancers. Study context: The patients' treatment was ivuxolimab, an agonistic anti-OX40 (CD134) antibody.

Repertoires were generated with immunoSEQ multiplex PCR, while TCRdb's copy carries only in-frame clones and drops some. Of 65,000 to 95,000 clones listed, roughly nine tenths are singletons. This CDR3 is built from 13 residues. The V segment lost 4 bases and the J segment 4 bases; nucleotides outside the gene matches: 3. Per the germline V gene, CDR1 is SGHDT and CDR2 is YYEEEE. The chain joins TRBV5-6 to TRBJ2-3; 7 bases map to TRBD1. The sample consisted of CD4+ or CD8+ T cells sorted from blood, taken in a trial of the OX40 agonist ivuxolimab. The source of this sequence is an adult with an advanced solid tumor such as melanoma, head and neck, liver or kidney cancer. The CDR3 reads CASSQDRSDTQYF. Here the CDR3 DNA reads TGTGCCAGCAGCCAGGACAGGTCAGATACGCAGTATTTT.